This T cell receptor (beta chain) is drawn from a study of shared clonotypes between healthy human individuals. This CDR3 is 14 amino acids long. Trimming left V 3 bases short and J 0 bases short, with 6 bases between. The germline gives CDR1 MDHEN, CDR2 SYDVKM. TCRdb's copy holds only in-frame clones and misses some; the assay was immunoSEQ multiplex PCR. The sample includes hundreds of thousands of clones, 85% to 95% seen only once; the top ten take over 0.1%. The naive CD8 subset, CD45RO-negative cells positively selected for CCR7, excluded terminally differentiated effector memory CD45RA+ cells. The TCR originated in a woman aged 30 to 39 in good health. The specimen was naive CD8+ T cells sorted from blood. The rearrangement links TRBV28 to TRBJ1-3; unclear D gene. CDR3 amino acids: CASSFSSSGNTIYF. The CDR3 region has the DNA TGTGCCAGCAGTTTCTCAAGCTCTGGAAACACCATATATTTT. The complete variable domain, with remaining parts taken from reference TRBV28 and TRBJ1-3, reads DVKVTQSSRYLVKRTGEKVFLECVQDMDHENMFWYRQDPGLGLRLIYFSYDVKMKEKGDIPEGYSVSREKKERFSLILESASTNQTSMYLCASSFSSSGNTIYFGEGSWLTVV.